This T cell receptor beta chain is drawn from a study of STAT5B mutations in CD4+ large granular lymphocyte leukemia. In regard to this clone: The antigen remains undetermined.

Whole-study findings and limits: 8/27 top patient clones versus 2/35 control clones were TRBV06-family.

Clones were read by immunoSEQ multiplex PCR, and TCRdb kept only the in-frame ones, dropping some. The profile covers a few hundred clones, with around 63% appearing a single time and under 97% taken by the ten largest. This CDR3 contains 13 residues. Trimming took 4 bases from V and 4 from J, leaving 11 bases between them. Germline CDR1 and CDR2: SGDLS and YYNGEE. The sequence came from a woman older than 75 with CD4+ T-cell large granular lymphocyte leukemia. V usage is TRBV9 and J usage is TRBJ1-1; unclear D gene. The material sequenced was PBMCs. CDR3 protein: CASSTQFGTEAFF. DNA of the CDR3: TGTGCCAGCAGCACCCAGTTTGGCACTGAAGCTTTCTTT.